A selection of T cell receptor beta chains follows, all from one sample in a study of blood T cell repertoires in COVID-19. Method: immunoSEQ multiplex PCR; TCRdb's copy keeps in-frame clones and lacks some. Seen here are over 15,000 clones, about 92% observed once, and the top ten hold about 5.8%. The sequencing input was peripheral blood. Receptors were obtained from a human donor in a cohort sampled during active COVID-19. Each CDR3 is given with its conserved first and last residue. D genes are given only for firm matches. Clone size is not always given. Where it is, it says once, few, many or a class for expanded clones.

V: TRBV28; size: -; J: TRBJ2-7; D: TRBD1; CDR3: CASSWTGSNFYEQYF; DNA: TGTGCCAGCAGTTGGACAGGGTCCAATTTCTACGAGCAGTACTTC
V: TRBV11-2; size: -; J: TRBJ2-2; D: -; CDR3: CASSSTKLRKSNTGELFF; DNA: TGTGCCAGCAGCTCCACGAAGTTGCGCAAATCGAACACCGGGGAGCTGTTTTTT
V: TRBV6-5; size: -; J: TRBJ2-7; D: -; CDR3: CASSSTGTPFPYEQYF; DNA: TGTGCCAGCAGTTCTACCGGGACTCCCTTTCCCTACGAGCAGTACTTC
V: TRBV18; size: -; J: TRBJ2-1; D: -; CDR3: CASSRAPSYNEQFF; DNA: TGTGCCAGCTCACGGGCACCCTCCTACAATGAGCAGTTCTTC
V: TRBV5-8; size: once; J: TRBJ2-7; D: TRBD2; CDR3: CASSLAGGMTYEQYF; DNA: TGTGCCAGCAGCTTGGCGGGGGGGATGACCTACGAGCAGTACTTC
V: TRBV4-3; size: -; J: TRBJ1-1; D: TRBD1; CDR3: CASSQDLGTVTSEAFF; DNA: TGCGCCAGCAGCCAAGATCTTGGGACAGTAACGAGTGAAGCTTTCTTT
V: TRBV7-8; size: -; J: TRBJ1-2; D: -; CDR3: CASSLQPTPDGYTF; DNA: TGTGCCAGCAGCTTACAACCAACGCCGGATGGCTACACCTTC
V: TRBV11-1; size: -; J: TRBJ2-6; D: -; CDR3: CASSQGVQSGANVLTF; DNA: TGTGCCAGCAGTCAAGGGGTCCAATCTGGGGCCAACGTCCTGACTTTC
V: TRBV12-3/TRBV12-4; size: few; J: TRBJ2-7; D: -; CDR3: CASSLEGGEQYF; DNA: TGTGCCAGCAGTTTAGAAGGGGGCGAGCAGTACTTC
V: TRBV27; size: few; J: TRBJ1-6; D: -; CDR3: CASRDVPGHRPDNSPLHF; DNA: TGTGCCAGCAGAGATGTTCCAGGACACCGTCCGGATAATTCACCCCTCCACTTT
V: TRBV11-2; size: -; J: TRBJ1-2; D: -; CDR3: CASSLDSSWNGYTF; DNA: TGTGCCAGCAGCTTGGACAGCTCCTGGAATGGCTACACCTTC
V: TRBV11-2; size: -; J: TRBJ2-2; D: TRBD2; CDR3: CASSLVRRGLAEPGELFF; DNA: TGTGCCAGCAGCTTAGTTCGCAGGGGACTAGCGGAACCCGGGGAGCTGTTTTTT
V: TRBV5-1; size: -; J: TRBJ2-3; D: TRBD2; CDR3: CASSHLGRERGGSDTQYF; DNA: TGCGCCAGCAGCCACTTGGGTAGGGAGCGGGGGGGCTCAGATACGCAGTATTTT
V: TRBV30; size: -; J: TRBJ1-4; D: -; CDR3: CAWSPGHATANEKLFF; DNA: TGTGCCTGGAGTCCCGGACACGCAACGGCTAATGAAAAACTGTTTTTT
V: TRBV5-1; size: -; J: TRBJ2-2; D: TRBD1; CDR3: CASSQGQETGELFF; DNA: TGCGCCAGCAGCCAAGGACAGGAGACCGGGGAGCTGTTTTTT
V: TRBV15; size: -; J: TRBJ1-2; D: -; CDR3: CATSRDGGVFSF; DNA: TGTGCCACCAGCAGAGATGGGGGCGTCTTCTCCTTC
V: TRBV24-1; size: -; J: TRBJ2-1; D: TRBD2; CDR3: CATSGGGDLDNEQFF; DNA: TGTGCCACCAGTGGGGGGGGAGATCTCGACAATGAGCAGTTCTTC
V: TRBV7-8; size: -; J: TRBJ2-3; D: TRBD1; CDR3: CASSLAGGAASIGYF; DNA: TGTGCCAGCAGCTTAGCAGGGGGCGCGGCTAGTATAGGGTATTTT
V: TRBV5-1; size: -; J: TRBJ2-3; D: TRBD2; CDR3: CASRLGTSGLTDTQYF; DNA: TGCGCCAGCAGGTTGGGTACTAGCGGACTCACAGATACGCAGTATTTT
V: TRBV4-2; size: few; J: TRBJ2-7; D: -; CDR3: CASSQDQLVYEQYF; DNA: TGTGCCAGCAGCCAAGATCAACTAGTCTACGAGCAGTACTTC
V: TRBV27; size: -; J: TRBJ1-2; D: TRBD1; CDR3: CASSPEGDSPYGYTF; DNA: TGTGCCAGCAGCCCCGAGGGGGACAGCCCTTATGGCTACACCTTC
V: TRBV28; size: -; J: TRBJ2-5; D: TRBD2; CDR3: CASAGGRQETQYF; DNA: TGTGCCAGCGCGGGAGGCCGCCAAGAGACCCAGTACTTC
V: TRBV15; size: -; J: TRBJ2-3; D: TRBD1; CDR3: CATSNRDSSYTDTQYF; DNA: TGTGCCACCAGCAACCGGGACAGCAGCTACACAGATACGCAGTATTTT
V: TRBV5-1; size: -; J: TRBJ2-7; D: TRBD2; CDR3: CASTALAGGTYEQYF; DNA: TGCGCCAGCACGGCTTTAGCGGGGGGAACCTACGAGCAGTACTTC
V: TRBV6-1; size: -; J: TRBJ2-5; D: -; CDR3: CASSEFAGETQYF; DNA: TGTGCCAGCAGTGAATTTGCGGGTGAGACCCAGTACTTC
V: TRBV27; size: -; J: TRBJ2-1; D: -; CDR3: CASSQAQRGTRGEQFF; DNA: TGTGCCAGCAGCCAGGCGCAGCGCGGGACTCGCGGTGAGCAGTTCTTC
V: TRBV11-2; size: -; J: TRBJ1-1; D: -; CDR3: CASSRQKGLNTEAFF; DNA: TGTGCCAGCAGCCGGCAGAAGGGACTTAACACTGAAGCTTTCTTT
V: TRBV4-2; size: -; J: TRBJ2-1; D: -; CDR3: CASSPSRGDEQFF; DNA: TGTGCCAGCAGCCCAAGCAGGGGGGATGAGCAGTTCTTC
V: TRBV7-8; size: -; J: TRBJ1-3; D: -; CDR3: CASSPTGWYSGNTIYF; DNA: TGTGCCAGCAGCCCGACAGGCTGGTACTCTGGAAACACCATATATTTT
V: TRBV12-2; size: -; J: TRBJ1-6; D: -; CDR3: CASRLTRPHQTGSSYNSPLHF; DNA: TGTGCAAGTCGCTTAACTCGACCCCACCAGACAGGGAGCTCCTATAATTCACCCCTCCACTTT
V: TRBV10-3; size: -; J: TRBJ1-2; D: -; CDR3: CAISDSLLGYTF; DNA: TGTGCCATCAGTGACTCACTCTTGGGCTACACCTTC
V: TRBV14; size: -; J: TRBJ2-1; D: -; CDR3: CASSQDRLNPFF; DNA: TGTGCCAGCAGCCAGGACAGACTTAACCCGTTCTTC